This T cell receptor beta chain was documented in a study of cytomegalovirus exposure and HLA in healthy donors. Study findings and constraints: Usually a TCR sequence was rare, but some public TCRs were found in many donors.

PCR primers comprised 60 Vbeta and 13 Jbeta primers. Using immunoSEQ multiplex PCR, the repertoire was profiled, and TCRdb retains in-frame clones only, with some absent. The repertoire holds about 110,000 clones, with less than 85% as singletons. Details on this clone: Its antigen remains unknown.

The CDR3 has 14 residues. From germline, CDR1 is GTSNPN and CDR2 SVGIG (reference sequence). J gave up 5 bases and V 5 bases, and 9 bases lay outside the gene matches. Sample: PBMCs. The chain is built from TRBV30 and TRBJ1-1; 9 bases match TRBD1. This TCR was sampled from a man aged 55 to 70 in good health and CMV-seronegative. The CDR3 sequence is CAWGPQGAKTEAFF. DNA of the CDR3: TGTGCCTGGGGTCCACAGGGGGCAAAAACTGAAGCTTTCTTT.